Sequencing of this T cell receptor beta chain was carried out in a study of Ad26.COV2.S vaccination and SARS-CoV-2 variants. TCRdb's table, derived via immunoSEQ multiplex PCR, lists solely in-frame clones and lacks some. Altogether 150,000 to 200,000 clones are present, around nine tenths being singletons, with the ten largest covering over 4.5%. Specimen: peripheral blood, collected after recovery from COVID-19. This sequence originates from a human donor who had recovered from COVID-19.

The chain's CDR3 is CASGFRGLAGVEDTQYF. DNA for the CDR3: TGTGCTAGTGGTTTCCGAGGACTGGCGGGCGTTGAGGATACGCAGTATTTT. The V call is TRBV12-5, the J call TRBJ2-3; possibly TRBD2 for D (5 bases). Deletions cut 3 bases from V and 6 bases from J, with 22 bases between. The length of the CDR3 is 17 residues. The germline CDR1 and CDR2 sequences are LGHNT and FRNRAP.